The TCR beta chain under discussion was sequenced for a study of PD-L1 blockade in urothelial cancer. The time point here: pretreatment peripheral blood. Trimming pared 6 bases from V and 3 bases from J, leaving 27 bases between. CDR3 length: 19 amino acids. The V gene's germline CDR1 is LNHDA and CDR2 SQIVND (reference sequence). TCRdb's copy holds only in-frame clones and misses some; the assay was immunoSEQ multiplex PCR. The sample yields tens of thousands of clones, approximately 80% seen once. This receptor was taken from a man aged 45-65 years with urothelial cancer. The sample in question was PBMCs, obtained around atezolizumab (anti-PD-L1) treatment. This chain links TRBV19 with TRBJ2-1; D gene ambiguous. In nucleotides, the CDR3 is TGTGCCAGTAGATCTTCACTACCCACGACCGGAGTGTTCTACAATGAGCAGTTCTTC. Translating gives CASRSSLPTTGVFYNEQFF.